This T cell receptor (beta chain) is from a study of Ad26.COV2.S vaccination and SARS-CoV-2 variants. This clone was observed a handful of times. Its antigen is currently unknown. Study outcomes and limitations: Measurements of TCR breadth and depth may have given underestimates of the total T cell responses. It was found that vaccine and placebo recipients had similar non-spike TCR breadth. Recipients given vaccine exceeded placebo recipients in spike-specific TCR breadth.

Method: immunoSEQ multiplex PCR; TCRdb's copy keeps in-frame clones and lacks some. Altogether more than 150,000 clones are present, about 83% being singletons, with the ten largest covering 5% to 6.5%. The sample consisted of peripheral blood, taken after recovery from COVID-19. The TCR sequence derives from a human donor who had recovered from COVID-19.

For the CDR3, the DNA is TGTGCCAGCAGTTATGCGGACACCTCGAACACTGAAGCTTTCTTT. It yields the protein CASSYADTSNTEAFF. The chain is built from TRBV6-5 and TRBJ1-1; weak D call: TRBD1 (5 bases). V lost 3 bases to trimming and J lost 1 base, with 12 bases between them. The germline gives CDR1 MNHEY, CDR2 SVGAGI. The CDR3 is made up of 15 amino acids.